This TCR beta chain is drawn from a study of blood T cells in healthy people across ages. The CDR3 contains 14 residues. For the second PCR, which ran for roughly 7 to 11 cycles, a sample-barcoded 5' primer and a J-beta primer mix were used. From the 5' RACE reads, TCRdb called clonotypes with MiXCR, one entry per CDR3 protein. Of 760,000 or so distinct CDR3 sequences detected, about 25% appear once; the ten largest clones hold under 10%. This sample was shared with a second study, whose subject was T cells of mothers and their children. Per that study: Slightly higher overlap, not significant, was seen in related mother-child pairs than in unrelated pairs.

The chain combines TRBV21-1 with TRBJ2-7; the D segment call TRBD1 is taken from the table without a DNA check. TRBV21-1 is given as a pseudogene. The source is a boy between 10 and 17 years old in good health. Sample: blood. The CDR3 is CASTWDRENYEQYF. The CDR3 DNA reads TGTGCCAGCACCTGGGACAGGGAAAACTACGAGCAGTACTTC.